These T cell receptor beta chains were read from a single sample in a study of T-cell memory formation after mild COVID-19. TCRdb independently ran MiXCR on the 5' RACE reads; one entry per CDR3 protein. The table records under 400,000 distinct CDR3 sequences, around 30% of them present only once. The source material was PBMCs or a T cell subset sorted from them (not recorded which). These receptors originate from an adult woman who had mild COVID-19 (a few samples of this study predate the infection). Cell type and time point are not known. The CDR3 runs from the conserved cysteine through the conserved F or W. The D gene is left open where the match is weak. A clone size is listed for some rows: how often the clone was seen (once, few, many), or a class if it is expanded.

-	-	TRBV20-1	TRBJ1-1	CSARAGEGGYRAFF	TGCAGTGCTAGAGCCGGGGAGGGTGGTTATCGAGCTTTCTTT
few	-	TRBV5-1	TRBJ1-2	CASSLNPSIRQRGYTF	TGCGCCAGCAGCTTGAACCCTAGTATCCGACAGCGTGGCTACACCTTC
few	TRBD2	TRBV12-3/TRBV12-4	TRBJ2-7	CASGTSGGPSYEQYF	TGTGCCAGCGGGACTAGCGGGGGGCCATCCTACGAGCAGTACTTC
-	TRBD2	TRBV24-1	TRBJ2-1	CATSEAGGHDEQFF	TGTGCCACCAGTGAGGCGGGGGGGCACGATGAGCAGTTCTTC
-	-	TRBV7-9	TRBJ2-3	CASSLIPGIGTQYF	TGTGCCAGCAGCTTAATTCCCGGGATCGGTACGCAGTATTTT
few	TRBD1	TRBV12-3/TRBV12-4	TRBJ2-1	CASRPDRGSYNEQFF	TGTGCCAGCCGCCCGGACAGGGGCTCCTACAATGAGCAGTTCTTC
few	-	TRBV24-1	TRBJ1-2	CATSDSARRNYGYTF	TGTGCCACCAGTGATTCGGCCAGGCGAAACTATGGCTACACCTTC
-	-	TRBV7-8	TRBJ2-5	CASSLASSEVSHGTQYF	TGTGCCAGCAGCTTAGCGAGTTCTGAAGTCAGCCACGGGACCCAGTACTTC
few	TRBD2	TRBV4-1	TRBJ2-5	CASSRTSGEKETQYF	TGCGCCAGCAGCCGGACTAGCGGGGAAAAAGAGACCCAGTACTTC
medium-sized	TRBD2	TRBV12-3/TRBV12-4	TRBJ2-3	CASSLFSAGDTDTQYF	TGTGCCAGCAGTCTTTTTTCGGCGGGGGACACAGATACGCAGTATTTT
-	-	TRBV5-1	TRBJ1-2	CASSPRWGLGYTF	TGCGCCAGCAGCCCCCGTTGGGGACTAGGCTACACCTTC
-	-	TRBV19	TRBJ1-1	CASISGMNTEAFF	TGTGCCAGTATTTCCGGAATGAACACTGAAGCTTTCTTT
-	TRBD1	TRBV7-9	TRBJ2-7	CASSFDRAVYYEQYF	TGTGCCAGCAGCTTCGACAGGGCGGTTTACTACGAGCAGTACTTC
few	-	TRBV6-1	TRBJ2-7	CASRGGHSYEQYF	TGTGCCAGCAGGGGCGGACACTCCTACGAGCAGTACTTC
-	TRBD1	TRBV5-1	TRBJ2-7	CASSYGTGGSYEQYF	TGCGCCAGCAGCTACGGGACAGGGGGCTCCTACGAGCAGTACTTC
-	-	TRBV10-3	TRBJ1-2	CAINPTGPNYGYTF	TGTGCCATCAACCCTACAGGGCCCAACTATGGCTACACCTTC
-	TRBD2	TRBV2	TRBJ2-3	CASRGTSGWIDTKYF	TGTGCCAGCAGAGGGACTAGCGGCTGGATAGATACGAAGTATTTT